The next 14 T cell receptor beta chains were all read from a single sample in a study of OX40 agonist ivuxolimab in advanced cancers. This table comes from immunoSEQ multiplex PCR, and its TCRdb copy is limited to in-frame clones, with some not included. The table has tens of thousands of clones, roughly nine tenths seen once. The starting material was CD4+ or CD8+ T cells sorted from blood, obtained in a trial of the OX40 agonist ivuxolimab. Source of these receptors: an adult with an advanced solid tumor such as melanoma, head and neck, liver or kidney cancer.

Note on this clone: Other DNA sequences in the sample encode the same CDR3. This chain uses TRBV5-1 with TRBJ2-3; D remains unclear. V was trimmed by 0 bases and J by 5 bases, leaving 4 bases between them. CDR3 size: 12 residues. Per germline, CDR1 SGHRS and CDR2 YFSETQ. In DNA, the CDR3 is TGCGCCAGCAGCTTGGAAGGAGATACGCAGTATTTT. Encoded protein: CASSLEGDTQYF.

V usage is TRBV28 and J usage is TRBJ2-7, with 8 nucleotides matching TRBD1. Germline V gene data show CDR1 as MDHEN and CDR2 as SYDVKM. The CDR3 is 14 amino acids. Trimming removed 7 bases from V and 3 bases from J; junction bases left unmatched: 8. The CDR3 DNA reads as TGTGCCAGCACCCCCGGACAGGGTATCTACGAGCAGTACTTC. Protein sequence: CASTPGQGIYEQYF.

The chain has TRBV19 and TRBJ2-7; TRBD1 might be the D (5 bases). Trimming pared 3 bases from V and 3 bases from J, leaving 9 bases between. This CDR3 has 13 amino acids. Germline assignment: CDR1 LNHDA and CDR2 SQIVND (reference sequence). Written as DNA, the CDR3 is TGTGCCAGTAGTATTCAGGGATACTACGAGCAGTACTTC. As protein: CASSIQGYYEQYF. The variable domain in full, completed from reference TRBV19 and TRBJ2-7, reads DGGITQSPKYLFRKEGQNVTLSCEQNLNHDAMYWYRQDPGQGLRLIYYSQIVNDFQKGDIAEGYSVSREKKESFPLTVTSAQKNPTAFYLCASSIQGYYEQYFGPGTRLTVT.

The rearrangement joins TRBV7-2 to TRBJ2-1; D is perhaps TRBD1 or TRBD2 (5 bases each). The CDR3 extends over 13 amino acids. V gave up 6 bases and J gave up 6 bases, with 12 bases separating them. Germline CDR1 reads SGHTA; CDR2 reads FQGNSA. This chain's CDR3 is CASSTGTINEQFF. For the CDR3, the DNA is TGTGCCAGCAGTACCGGGACCATCAATGAGCAGTTCTTC.

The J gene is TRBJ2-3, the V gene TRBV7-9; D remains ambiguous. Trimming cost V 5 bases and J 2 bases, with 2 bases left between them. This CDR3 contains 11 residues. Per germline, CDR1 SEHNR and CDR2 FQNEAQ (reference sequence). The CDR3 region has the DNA TGTGCCAGCAGCATCACAGATACGCAGTATTTT. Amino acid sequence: CASSITDTQYF.

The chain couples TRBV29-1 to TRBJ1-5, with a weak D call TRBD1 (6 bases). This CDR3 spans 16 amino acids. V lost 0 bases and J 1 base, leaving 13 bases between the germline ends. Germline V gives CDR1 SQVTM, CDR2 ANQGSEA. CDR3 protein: CSVEDRSRGSNQPQHF. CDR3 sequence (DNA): TGCAGCGTTGAAGATCGAAGCAGGGGAAGCAATCAGCCCCAGCATTTT.

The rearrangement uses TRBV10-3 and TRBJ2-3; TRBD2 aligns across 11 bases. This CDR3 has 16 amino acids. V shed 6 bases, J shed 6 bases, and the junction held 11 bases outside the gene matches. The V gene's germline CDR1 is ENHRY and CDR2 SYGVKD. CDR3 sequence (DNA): TGTGCCATCAGACCCGGACTAGCGGGCGGTAGGGATACGCAGTATTTT. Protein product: CAIRPGLAGGRDTQYF.

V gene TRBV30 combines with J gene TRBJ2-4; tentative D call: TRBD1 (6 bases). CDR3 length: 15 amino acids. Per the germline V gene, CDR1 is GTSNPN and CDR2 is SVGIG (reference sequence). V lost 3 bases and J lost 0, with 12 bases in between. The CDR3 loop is CAWRSGQIAKNIQYF. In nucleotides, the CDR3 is TGTGCCTGGAGGTCCGGACAGATAGCCAAAAACATTCAGTACTTC.

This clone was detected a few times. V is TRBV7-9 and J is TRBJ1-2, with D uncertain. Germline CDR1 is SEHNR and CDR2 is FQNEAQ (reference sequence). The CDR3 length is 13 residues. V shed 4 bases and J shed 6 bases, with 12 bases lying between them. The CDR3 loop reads CASSSSGSHGYTF. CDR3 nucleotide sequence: TGTGCCAGCAGCTCTTCAGGTTCTCATGGCTACACCTTC.

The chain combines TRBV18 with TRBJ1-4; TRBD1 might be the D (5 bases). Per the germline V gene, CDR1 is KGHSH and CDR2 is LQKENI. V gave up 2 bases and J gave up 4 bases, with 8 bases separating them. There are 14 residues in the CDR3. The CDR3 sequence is CASSPRGGNEKLFF. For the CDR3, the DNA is TGTGCCAGCTCACCAAGGGGTGGTAATGAAAAACTGTTTTTT. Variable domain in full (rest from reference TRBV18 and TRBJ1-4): NAGVMQNPRHLVRRRGQEARLRCSPMKGHSHVYWYRQLPEEGLKFMVYLQKENIIDESGMPKERFSAEFPKEGPSILRIQQVVRGDSAAYFCASSPRGGNEKLFFGSGTQLSVL.

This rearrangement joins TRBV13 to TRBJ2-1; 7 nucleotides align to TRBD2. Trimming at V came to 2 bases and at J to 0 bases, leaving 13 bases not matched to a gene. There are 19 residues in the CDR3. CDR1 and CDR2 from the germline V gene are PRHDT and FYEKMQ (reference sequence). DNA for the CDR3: TGTGCCAGCAGCTTATGGGACTATAAATCATTGAACTCCTACAATGAGCAGTTCTTC. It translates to CASSLWDYKSLNSYNEQFF.

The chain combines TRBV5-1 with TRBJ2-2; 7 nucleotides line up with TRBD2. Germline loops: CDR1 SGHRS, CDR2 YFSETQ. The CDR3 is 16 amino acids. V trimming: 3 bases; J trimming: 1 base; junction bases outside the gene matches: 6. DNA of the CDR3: TGCGCCAGCAGCTCCCTTTCGGGAGGGAACACCGGGGAGCTGTTTTTT. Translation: CASSSLSGGNTGELFF.

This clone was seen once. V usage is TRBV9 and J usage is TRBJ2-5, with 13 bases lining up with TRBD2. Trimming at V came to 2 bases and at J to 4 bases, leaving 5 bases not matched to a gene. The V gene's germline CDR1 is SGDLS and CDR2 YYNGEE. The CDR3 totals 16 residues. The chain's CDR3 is CASSVGTSGKGETQYF. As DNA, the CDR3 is TGTGCCAGCAGCGTCGGGACTAGCGGGAAGGGAGAGACCCAGTACTTC.

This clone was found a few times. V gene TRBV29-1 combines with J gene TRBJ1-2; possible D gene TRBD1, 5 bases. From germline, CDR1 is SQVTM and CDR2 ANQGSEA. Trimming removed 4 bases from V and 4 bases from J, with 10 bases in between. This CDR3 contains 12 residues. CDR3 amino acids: CSVGIQGYGYTF. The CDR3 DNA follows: TGCAGCGTTGGTATTCAGGGCTATGGCTACACCTTC.